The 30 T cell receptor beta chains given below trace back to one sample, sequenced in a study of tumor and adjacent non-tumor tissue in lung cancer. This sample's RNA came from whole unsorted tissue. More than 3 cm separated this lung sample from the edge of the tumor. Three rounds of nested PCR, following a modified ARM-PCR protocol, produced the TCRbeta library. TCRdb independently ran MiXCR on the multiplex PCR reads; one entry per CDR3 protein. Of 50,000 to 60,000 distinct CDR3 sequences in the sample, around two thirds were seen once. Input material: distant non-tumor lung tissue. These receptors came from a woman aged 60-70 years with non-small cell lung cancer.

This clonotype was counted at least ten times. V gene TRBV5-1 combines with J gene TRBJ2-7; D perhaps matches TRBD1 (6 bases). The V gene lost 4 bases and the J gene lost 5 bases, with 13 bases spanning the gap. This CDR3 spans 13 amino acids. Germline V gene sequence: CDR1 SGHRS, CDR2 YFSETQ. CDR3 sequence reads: CASSLTTGNEQYF. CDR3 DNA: TGCGCCAGCAGCCTAACAACAGGGAACGAGCAGTACTTC.

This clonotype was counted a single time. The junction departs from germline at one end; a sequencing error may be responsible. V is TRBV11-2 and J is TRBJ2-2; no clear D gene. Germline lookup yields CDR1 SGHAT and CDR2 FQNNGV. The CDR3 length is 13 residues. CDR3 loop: CASCFFQTGELFF. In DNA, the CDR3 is TGTGCCAGCTGCTTCTTCCAGACCGGGGAGCTGTTTTTT.

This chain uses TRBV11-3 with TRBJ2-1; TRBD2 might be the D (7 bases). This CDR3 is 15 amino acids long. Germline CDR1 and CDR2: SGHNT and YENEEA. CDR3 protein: CVNSRMSRGGGEQFF. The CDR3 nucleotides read TGTGTCAACAGCCGTATGTCACGAGGGGGGGGTGAGCAGTTCTTC.

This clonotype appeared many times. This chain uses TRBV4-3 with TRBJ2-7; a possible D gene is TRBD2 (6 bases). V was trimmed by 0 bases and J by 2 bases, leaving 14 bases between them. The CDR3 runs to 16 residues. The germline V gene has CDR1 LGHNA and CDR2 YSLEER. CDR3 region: CASSQDYSGNAYEQYF. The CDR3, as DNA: TGCGCCAGCAGCCAAGACTATAGCGGAAATGCCTACGAGCAGTACTTC.

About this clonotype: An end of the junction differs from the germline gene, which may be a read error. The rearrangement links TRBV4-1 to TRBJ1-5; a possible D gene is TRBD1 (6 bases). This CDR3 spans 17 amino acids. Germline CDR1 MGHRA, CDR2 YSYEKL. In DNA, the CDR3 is TGCGCCAGCAGCCAAAGGGTTTTGGGCAGGGGACATCAGCCTCAGCATTTT. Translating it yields CASSQRVLGRGHQPQHF.

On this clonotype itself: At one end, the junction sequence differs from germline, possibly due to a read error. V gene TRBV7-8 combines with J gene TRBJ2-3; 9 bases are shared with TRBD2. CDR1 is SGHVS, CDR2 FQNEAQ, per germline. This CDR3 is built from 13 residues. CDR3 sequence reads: CANSLERSGGKYF. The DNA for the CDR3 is TGCGCCAACAGCTTAGAGCGTAGCGGGGGAAAGTACTTT.

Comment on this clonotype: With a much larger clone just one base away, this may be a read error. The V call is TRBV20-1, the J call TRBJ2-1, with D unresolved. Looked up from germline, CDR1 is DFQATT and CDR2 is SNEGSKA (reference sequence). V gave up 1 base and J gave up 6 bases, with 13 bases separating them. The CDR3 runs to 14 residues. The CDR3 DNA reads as TGCAGTGCTAGAGCGGAAGTGGATTTCAATGAGCAGTTCTTC. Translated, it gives CSARAEVDFNEQFF.

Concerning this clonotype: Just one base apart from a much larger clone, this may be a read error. The CDR3 DNA follows: TGTGCCAGCAGCATCGGACTAGCACCGAGGCCGAGCACAGATACGCACTATTTT. As protein: CASSIGLAPRPSTDTHYF. V and J are TRBV21-1 and TRBJ2-3; the DNA was not used to check the table's D call, TRBD2. TRBV21-1 is annotated as a pseudogene. There are 18 residues in the CDR3.

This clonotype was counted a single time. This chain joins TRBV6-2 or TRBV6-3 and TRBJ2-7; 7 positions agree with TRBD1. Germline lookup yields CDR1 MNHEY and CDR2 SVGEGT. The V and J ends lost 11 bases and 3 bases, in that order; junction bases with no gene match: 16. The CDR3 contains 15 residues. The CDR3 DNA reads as TGTGCCTTCAGTTACAGGACAGGATCCCTCTACGAGCAGTACTTC. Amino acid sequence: CAFSYRTGSLYEQYF.

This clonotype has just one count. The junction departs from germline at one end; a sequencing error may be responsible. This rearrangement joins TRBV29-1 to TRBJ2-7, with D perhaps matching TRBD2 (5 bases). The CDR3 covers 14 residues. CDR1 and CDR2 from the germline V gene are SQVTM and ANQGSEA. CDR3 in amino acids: CRVGPGGLPYEQYF. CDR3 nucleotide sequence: TGCAGAGTTGGGCCGGGCGGGTTACCCTACGAGCAGTACTTC.

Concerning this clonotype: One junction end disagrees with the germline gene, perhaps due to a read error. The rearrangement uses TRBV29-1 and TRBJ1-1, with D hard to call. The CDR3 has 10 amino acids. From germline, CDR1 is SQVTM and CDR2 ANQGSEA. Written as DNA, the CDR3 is TGCAGCGTTGTTCAAACTGAAGCTCTCTTT. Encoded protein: CSVVQTEALF.

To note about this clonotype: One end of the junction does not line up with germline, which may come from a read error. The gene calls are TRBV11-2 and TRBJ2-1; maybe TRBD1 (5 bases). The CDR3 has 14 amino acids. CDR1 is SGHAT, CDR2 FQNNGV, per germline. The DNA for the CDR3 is TGTGCCAGCAGCTTATGGACAAGGGTCTTAAGTAAGTTTTTC. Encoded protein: CASSLWTRVLSKFF.

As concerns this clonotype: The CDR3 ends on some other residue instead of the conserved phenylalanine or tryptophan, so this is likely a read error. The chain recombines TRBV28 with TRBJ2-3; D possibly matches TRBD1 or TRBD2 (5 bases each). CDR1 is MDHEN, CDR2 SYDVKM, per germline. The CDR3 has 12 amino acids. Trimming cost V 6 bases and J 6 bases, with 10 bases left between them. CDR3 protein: CASSDEGDTQYL. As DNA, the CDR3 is TGTGCCAGCAGCGACGAGGGGGATACGCAGTATTTA.

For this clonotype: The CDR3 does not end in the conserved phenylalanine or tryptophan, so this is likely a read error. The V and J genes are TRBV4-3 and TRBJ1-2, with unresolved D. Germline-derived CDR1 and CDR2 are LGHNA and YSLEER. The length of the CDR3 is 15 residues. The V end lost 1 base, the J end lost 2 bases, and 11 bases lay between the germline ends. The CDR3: CASSQAIRLNYGYTS. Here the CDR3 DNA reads TGCGCCAGCAGCCAAGCAATACGCCTCAACTATGGCTACACCTCC.

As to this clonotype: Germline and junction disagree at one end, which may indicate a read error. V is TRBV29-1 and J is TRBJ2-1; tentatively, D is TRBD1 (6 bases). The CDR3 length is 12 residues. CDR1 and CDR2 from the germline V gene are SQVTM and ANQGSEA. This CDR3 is CSVAHRADERFF. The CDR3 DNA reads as TGCAGCGTTGCCCACAGGGCGGATGAGCGGTTCTTC.

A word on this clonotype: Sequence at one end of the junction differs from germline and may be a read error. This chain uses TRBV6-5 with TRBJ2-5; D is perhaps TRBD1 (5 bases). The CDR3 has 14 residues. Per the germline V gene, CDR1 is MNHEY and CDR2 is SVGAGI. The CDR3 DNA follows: TGTGCCAACAGTACCCAGGGAAAGGAAGAGACTCAGTACTTC. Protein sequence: CANSTQGKEETQYF.

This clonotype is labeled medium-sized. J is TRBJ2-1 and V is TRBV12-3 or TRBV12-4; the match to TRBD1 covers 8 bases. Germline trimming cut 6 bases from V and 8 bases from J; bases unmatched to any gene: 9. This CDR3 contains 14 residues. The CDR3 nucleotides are TGTGCCAGCAGGTCCGGGACAGGTTTACATGAGCAGTTCTTC. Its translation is CASRSGTGLHEQFF.

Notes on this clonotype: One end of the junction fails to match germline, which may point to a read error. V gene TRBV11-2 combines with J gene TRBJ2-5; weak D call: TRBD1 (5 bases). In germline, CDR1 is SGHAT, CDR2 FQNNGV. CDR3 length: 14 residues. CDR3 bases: TGTGCCAACAGTCCACAGGCCGGTCAAGAGATCCAGTACTTC. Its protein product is CANSPQAGQEIQYF.

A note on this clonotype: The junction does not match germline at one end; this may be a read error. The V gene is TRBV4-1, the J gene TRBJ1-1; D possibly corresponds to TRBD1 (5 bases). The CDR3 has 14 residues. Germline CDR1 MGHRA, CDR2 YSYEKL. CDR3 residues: CTSSHTQEANEAFF. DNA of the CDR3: TGCACCAGCAGCCACACACAGGAGGCTAATGAAGCTTTCTTT.

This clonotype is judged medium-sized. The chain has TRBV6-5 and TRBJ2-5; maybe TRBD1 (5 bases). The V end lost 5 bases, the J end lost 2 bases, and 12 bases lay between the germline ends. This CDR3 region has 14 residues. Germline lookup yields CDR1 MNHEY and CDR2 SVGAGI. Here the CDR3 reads CASSNIRGQETQYF. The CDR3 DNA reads TGTGCCAGCAGTAATATTAGGGGACAAGAGACCCAGTACTTC.

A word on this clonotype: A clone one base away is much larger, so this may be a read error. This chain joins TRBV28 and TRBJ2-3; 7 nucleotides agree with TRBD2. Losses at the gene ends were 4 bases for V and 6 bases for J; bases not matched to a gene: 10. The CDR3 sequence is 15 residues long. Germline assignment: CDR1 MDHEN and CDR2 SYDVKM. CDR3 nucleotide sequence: TGTGCCAGCAGTTCCTTCGGGACTAATTGGGATACGCAGTATTTT. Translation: CASSSFGTNWDTQYF.

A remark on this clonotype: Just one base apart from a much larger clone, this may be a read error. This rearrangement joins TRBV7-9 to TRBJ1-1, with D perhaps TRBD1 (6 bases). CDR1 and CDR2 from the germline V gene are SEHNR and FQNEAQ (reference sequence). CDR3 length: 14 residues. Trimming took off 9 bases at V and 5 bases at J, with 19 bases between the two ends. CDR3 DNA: TGTGCCAGAAGCGACCTACTAGGGGGAACTGAAGCTTTCTTT. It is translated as CARSDLLGGTEAFF.

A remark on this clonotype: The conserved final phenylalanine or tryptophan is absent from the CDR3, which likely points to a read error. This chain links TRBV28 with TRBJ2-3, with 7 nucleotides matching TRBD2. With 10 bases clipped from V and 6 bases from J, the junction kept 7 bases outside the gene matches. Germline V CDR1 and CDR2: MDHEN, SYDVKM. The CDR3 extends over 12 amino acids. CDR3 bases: TGTGCCAACAGCGACGGGGGGGATACGCAGTATCTT. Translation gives CANSDGGDTQYL.

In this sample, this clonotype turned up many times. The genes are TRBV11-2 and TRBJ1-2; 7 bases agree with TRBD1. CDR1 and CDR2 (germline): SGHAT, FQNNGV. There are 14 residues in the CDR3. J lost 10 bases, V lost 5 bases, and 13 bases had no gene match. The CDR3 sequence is CASSLTGVDSYYTF. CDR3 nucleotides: TGTGCCAGCAGCCTTACAGGGGTTGATTCGTACTACACCTTC.

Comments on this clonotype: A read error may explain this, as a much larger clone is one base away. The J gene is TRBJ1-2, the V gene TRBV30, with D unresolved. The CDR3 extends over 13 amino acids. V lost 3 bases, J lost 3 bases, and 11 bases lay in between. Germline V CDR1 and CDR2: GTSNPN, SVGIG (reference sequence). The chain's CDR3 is CAWRKGGHYGYTF. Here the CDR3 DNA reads TGTGCCTGGAGAAAGGGTGGCCACTATGGCTACACCTTC.

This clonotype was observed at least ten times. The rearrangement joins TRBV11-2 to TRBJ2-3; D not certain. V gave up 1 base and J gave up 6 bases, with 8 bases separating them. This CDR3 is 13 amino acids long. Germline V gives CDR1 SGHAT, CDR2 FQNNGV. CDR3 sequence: CASSLAGGDTQYF. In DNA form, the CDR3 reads TGTGCCAGCAGCTTAGCGGGTGGGGATACGCAGTATTTT.

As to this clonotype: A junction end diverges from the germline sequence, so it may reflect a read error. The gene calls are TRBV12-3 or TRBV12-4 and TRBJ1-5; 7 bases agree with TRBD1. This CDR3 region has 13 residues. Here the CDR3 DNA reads TGTACCAGCAGCTCGACAGGGCTCCAGCCCCAGCATTTT. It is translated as CTSSSTGLQPQHF.

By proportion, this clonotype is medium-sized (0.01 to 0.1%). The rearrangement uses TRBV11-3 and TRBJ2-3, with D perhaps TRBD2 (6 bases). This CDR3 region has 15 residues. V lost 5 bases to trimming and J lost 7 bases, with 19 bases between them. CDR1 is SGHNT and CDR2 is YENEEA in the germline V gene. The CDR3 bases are TGTGCCAGCAGCCCCGCCGGGCAGGGAGGTCATACGCAGTATTTT. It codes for CASSPAGQGGHTQYF.

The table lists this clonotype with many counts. The CDR3 here is CSVAPSGRAADTQYF. The CDR3 region has the DNA TGCAGCGTGGCCCCTAGCGGGAGGGCCGCAGATACGCAGTATTTT. The chain recombines TRBV29-1 with TRBJ2-3, with TRBD2 identical over 12 bases. J was trimmed by 4 bases and V by 6 bases; bases with no gene match: 8. This CDR3 is 15 amino acids long. The germline CDR1 and CDR2 sequences are SQVTM and ANQGSEA.

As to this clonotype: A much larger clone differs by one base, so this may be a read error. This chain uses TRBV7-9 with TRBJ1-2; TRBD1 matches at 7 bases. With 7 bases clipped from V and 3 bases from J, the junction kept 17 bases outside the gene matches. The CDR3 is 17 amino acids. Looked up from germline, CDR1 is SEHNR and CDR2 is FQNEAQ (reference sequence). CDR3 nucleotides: TGTGCCAGCAATCCCGGGTCTACAGGGGCTGAGGACTATGGCTACACCTTC. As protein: CASNPGSTGAEDYGYTF.